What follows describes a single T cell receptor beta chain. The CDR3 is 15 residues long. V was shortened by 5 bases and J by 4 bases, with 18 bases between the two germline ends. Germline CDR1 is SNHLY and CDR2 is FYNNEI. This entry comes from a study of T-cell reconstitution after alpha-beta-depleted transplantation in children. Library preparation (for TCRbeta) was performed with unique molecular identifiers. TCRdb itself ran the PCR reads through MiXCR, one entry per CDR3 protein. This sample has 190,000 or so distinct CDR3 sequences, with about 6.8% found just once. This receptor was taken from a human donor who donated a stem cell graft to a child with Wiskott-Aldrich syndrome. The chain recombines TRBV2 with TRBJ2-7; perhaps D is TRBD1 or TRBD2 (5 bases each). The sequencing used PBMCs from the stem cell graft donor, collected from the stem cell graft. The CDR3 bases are TGTGCCAGCAGTCTCGGGACGGGGTTTAATTACGAGCAGTACTTC. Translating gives CASSLGTGFNYEQYF.